This T cell receptor beta chain stems from a study of CD8 T cells in Susac syndrome. Reverse transcription used about 0.5 to 1 ug RNA and random hexamers. The method of amplification for TCR beta CDR3 was immunoSEQ multiplex PCR, covering 54 Vbeta and 13 Jbeta. TCRdb fed the immunoSEQ multiplex PCR reads into MiXCR, producing one record per CDR3 protein. The sample consists of under 85,000 distinct CDR3 sequences, over 85% of them appearing once. V was cut by 8 bases and J by 8 bases, with 17 bases left in between. The CDR3 has 13 amino acids. The germline gives CDR1 SGDLS, CDR2 YYNGEE. The multiple sclerosis controls were treatment-naive patients, and their relapsing-remitting disease was stable or active. TEMRA cells were FACS-enriched, while CD8+ and CD4+ T cells were negatively isolated.

The receptor was derived from a human donor with multiple sclerosis. Sequenced input: CD8+ T cells from PBMCs. The chain uses TRBV9 and TRBJ2-4; D possibly corresponds to TRBD2 (6 bases). DNA for the CDR3: TGTGCCAGTAATTCGGGGGACGTCGACATTCAGTACTTC. Residues: CASNSGDVDIQYF.